This T cell receptor (beta chain) derives from a study of CD4+ T cells in melanoma (dated by TCRdb to between 2020 and 2023). Turning to the overall study: Neoantigen-specific CD4+ T cells in human melanoma were investigated in the study.

Overall study outcomes, separate from this receptor: Diverse differentiation states were reported to be shown by neoantigen-specific CD4+ T cells in melanoma. The report described a correlation between neoantigen-specific CD4+ T cells and the function of CD8+ T cells, macrophages and B cells.

Of note for this clone: Its antigen remains unidentified. The sample holds no much larger clone one base away, and base qualities are not on file.

As encoded in the germline V gene, CDR1 is SGHRS while CDR2 is YFSETQ. Including cysteine and phenylalanine, the CDR3 has 14 amino acids. Of the read, only the CDR3 DNA is kept; its 42 bases are in frame from base 1. V lost 0 bases and J lost 2 bases; the stretch between them is 9 bases long. Receptors were amplified or captured by the immunoSEQ multiplex PCR assay. The source is immuneACCESS, and TCRdb retained only in-frame sequences with V and J called. Part of the clones is not carried over; for the studies checked, unresolved V genes explain less than half of this, and the remainder is unexplained. The sample table lists 20,000 to 25,000 clones, around 79% of them with a count of one. The ten largest make up about 3.6% of the sample. The donors were melanoma patients.

The receptor chain draws on TRBV5-1 and TRBJ2-7; a weak D assignment points to TRBD2 (6 bases agree). The source is a human donor with melanoma. Material: cells from a culture (not recorded whether cultured in vitro). The nucleotide sequence is given as TGCGCCAGCAGCTTGGCCGGGAGCCCCTACGAGCAGTACTTC. Its translation reads: CASSLAGSPYEQYF.